This T cell receptor beta chain was recorded in a study of CD8 T cells in Susac syndrome. Whole-study results and caveats: Susac-specific public clones were found in total CD8+ and CD8+ TEMRA repertoires, numbering approximately 15 and five, respectively.

After removal of 5 bases from V and 6 bases from J, the junction contained 4 bases not matched to a gene. This CDR3 is 13 amino acids long. Germline-derived CDR1 and CDR2 are SEHNR and FQNEAQ (reference sequence). This clonotype was seen only once. Its antigen is as yet unknown. With random hexamers, roughly 0.45 to 1 ug RNA was reverse transcribed. An immunoSEQ multiplex PCR amplified TCR beta CDR3 over 54 Vbeta and 13 Jbeta. TCRdb re-called the immunoSEQ multiplex PCR reads through MiXCR, storing one row per CDR3 protein. Of roughly 89,000 distinct CDR3 sequences in the sample, about 96% were seen once.

The TCR sequence derives from a human donor with Susac syndrome. The sequenced material came from CD8+ T cells from PBMCs. V usage is TRBV7-9 and J usage is TRBJ1-2, with 9 nucleotides matching TRBD1. This chain's CDR3 is CASSRTGEDGYTF. DNA for the CDR3: TGTGCCAGCAGCCGGACAGGGGAGGATGGCTACACCTTC.